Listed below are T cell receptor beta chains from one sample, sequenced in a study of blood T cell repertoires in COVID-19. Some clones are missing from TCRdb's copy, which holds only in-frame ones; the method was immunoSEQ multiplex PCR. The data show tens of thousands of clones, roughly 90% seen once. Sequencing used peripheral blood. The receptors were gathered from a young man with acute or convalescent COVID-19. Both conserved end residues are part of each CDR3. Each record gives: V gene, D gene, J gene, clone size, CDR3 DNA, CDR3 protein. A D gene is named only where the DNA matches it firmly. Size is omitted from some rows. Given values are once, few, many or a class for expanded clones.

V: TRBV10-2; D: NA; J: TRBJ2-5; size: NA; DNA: TGCGCCAGCAGTGAGTCAGCAGGGGCCCAAGAGACCCAGTACTTC; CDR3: CASSESAGAQETQYF
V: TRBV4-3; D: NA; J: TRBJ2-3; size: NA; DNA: TGCGCCAGCAGCCAAGAATCAGGGCCCCACGTTACGCAGTATTTT; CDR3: CASSQESGPHVTQYF
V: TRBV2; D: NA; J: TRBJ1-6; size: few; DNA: TGTGCCAGCAGTTCCGCAGGGAATTCACCCCTCCACTTT; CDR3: CASSSAGNSPLHF
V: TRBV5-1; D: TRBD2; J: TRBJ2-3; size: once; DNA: TGCGCCAGCAGCTTGGCCCCCAGAGCCCGGGGGGGATCAGATACGCAGTATTTT; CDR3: CASSLAPRARGGSDTQYF
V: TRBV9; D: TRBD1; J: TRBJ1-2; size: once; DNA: TGTGCCAGCAGCCCTGGGACAGGGGGATCAGGAGGCTACACCTTC; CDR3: CASSPGTGGSGGYTF
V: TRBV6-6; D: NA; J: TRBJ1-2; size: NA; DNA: TGTGCCAGCAGTTACTCGAGCGGGGGGCCTAACTATGGCTACACCTTC; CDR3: CASSYSSGGPNYGYTF
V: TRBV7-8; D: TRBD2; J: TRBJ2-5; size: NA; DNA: TGTGCCAGCAGCTTAGTAACGGGAGGGTCGGAGACCCAGTACTTC; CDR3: CASSLVTGGSETQYF
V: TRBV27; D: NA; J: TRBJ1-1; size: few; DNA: TGTGCCAGCAGTGGACATATTGGGGAGAACACTGAAGCTTTCTTT; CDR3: CASSGHIGENTEAFF
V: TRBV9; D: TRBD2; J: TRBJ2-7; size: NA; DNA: TGTGCCAGCAGCGGGGACTACATGGAGCTCACCTACGAGCAGTACTTC; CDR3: CASSGDYMELTYEQYF
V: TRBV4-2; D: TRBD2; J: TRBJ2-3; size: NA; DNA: TGTGCCAGCAGCCAAGAAGTCGTCGCTAGCGGAGGTACGCAGTATTTT; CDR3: CASSQEVVASGGTQYF